This T cell receptor (beta chain) was recovered during a study of control samples from healthy donors and cancer patients. Data came from immunoSEQ multiplex PCR; TCRdb stores just in-frame clones and leaves some out. The sample lists about 84,000 clones, about nine tenths occurring once. A note on this clone: The identical CDR3 is also encoded by other nucleotide sequences in the sample.

From germline, CDR1 is GTSNPN and CDR2 SVGIG (reference sequence). V dropped 3 bases and J dropped 4; count of bases not matched to a gene: 0. CDR3 length equals 13 residues. The TCR was taken from a man aged 45-65 years in good health. The material sequenced was blood. V is TRBV30 and J is TRBJ1-5; 10 bases are a match to TRBD1. The CDR3 bases are TGTGCCTGGAGGGGACAGGGGAATCAGCCCCAGCATTTT. It yields the protein CAWRGQGNQPQHF.